These T cell receptor beta chains were read from a single sample in a study of cytomegalovirus exposure and HLA in healthy donors. Profiling relied on immunoSEQ multiplex PCR, and the TCRdb table lists in-frame clones only, not all of them. The sample consists of about 200,000 clones, roughly 80% of them appearing once. The sequencing sample was made of PBMCs. The receptors derive from a girl under 10 years old in good health and CMV-seronegative. Each CDR3 is given with its conserved first and last residue.

v_call	j_call	cdr3_aa
TRBV5-1	TRBJ1-6	CASSLGTGPYNSPLHF
TRBV7-9	TRBJ1-1	CASSWTGIEAFF
TRBV5-1	TRBJ1-1	CASSLGDSSAEAFF
TRBV5-6	TRBJ1-1	CASSLVHDWNTEAFF
TRBV4-1	TRBJ1-1	CASSQGEGVYGLGNTEAFF
TRBV4-1	TRBJ1-5	CASSYNRGSDQPQHF
TRBV7-9	TRBJ2-1	CASSLGTSGSKQFF
TRBV18	TRBJ1-4	CASSQLGANEKLFF
TRBV2	TRBJ2-1	CASRELTGGMRDEQFF
TRBV6-5	TRBJ2-4	CASSSDRAVSLQYF